Listed here is a single TCR beta chain. Its target is unknown. The sample is drawn from a study of T cell repertoires in cytomegalovirus infection. TCRdb re-analysed the reads in MiXCR, keeping a single row per CDR3 protein. The table shows 600,000 to 800,000 distinct CDR3 sequences, with 24% occurring only once. Study-wide findings and caveats: Public TCR beta family frequency separated CMV-and-HLA carriers, including in an independent cohort.

CDR3 length: 16 residues. The V and J ends lost 3 bases and 0 bases respectively, with 15 bases between them. Looked up from germline, CDR1 is SQVTM and CDR2 is ANQGSEA. The source of this sequence is a human donor in good health (CMV status not recorded). Some clones in this sample may be carry-over from other donors' samples. The chain links TRBV29-1 to TRBJ1-3; D might be TRBD1 (5 bases). Sequences were obtained from CD8+ T cells from PBMCs. CDR3 sequence reads: CSVDLPAGNSGNTIYF. CDR3 nucleotide sequence: TGCAGCGTTGACCTCCCCGCAGGGAACTCTGGAAACACCATATATTTT.